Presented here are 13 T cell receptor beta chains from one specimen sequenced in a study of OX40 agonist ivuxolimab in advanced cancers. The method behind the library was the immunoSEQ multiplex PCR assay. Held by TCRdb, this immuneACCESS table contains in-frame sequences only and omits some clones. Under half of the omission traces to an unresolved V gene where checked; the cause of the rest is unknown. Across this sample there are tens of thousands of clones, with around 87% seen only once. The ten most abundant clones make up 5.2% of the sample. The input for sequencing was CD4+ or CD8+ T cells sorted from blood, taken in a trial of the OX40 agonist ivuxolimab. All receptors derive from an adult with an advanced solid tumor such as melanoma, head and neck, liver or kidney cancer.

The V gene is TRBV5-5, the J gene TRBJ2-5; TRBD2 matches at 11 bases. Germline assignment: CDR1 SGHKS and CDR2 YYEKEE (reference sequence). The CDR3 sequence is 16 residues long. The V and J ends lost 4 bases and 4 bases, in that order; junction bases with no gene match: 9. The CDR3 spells CASSGLAGGPVETQYF. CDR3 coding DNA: TGTGCCAGCAGCGGATTAGCGGGAGGGCCAGTAGAGACCCAGTACTTC.

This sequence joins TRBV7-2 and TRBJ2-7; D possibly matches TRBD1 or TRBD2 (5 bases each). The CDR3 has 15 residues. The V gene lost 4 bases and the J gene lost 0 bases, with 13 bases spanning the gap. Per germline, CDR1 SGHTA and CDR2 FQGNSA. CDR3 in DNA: TGTGCCAGCAGCTCCCAACGGGACGGCTCCTACGAGCAGTACTTC. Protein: CASSSQRDGSYEQYF.

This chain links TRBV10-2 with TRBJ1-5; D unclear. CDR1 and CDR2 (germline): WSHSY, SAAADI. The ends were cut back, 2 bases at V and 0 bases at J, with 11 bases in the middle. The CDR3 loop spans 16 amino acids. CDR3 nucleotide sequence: TGCGCCAGCAGTGAGGATGGGGTCGGTAGCAATCAGCCCCAGCATTTT. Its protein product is CASSEDGVGSNQPQHF.

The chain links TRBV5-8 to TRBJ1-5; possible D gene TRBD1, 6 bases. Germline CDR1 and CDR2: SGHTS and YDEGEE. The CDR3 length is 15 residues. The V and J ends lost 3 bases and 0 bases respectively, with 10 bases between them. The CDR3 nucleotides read TGTGCCAGCAGCTCAGGGGCCTATAGCAATCAGCCCCAGCATTTT. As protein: CASSSGAYSNQPQHF.

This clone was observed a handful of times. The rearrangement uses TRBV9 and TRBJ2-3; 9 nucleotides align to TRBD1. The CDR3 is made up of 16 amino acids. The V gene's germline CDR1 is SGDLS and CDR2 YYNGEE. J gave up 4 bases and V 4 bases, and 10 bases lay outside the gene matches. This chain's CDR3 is CASSPQTGGVPDTQYF. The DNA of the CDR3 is TGTGCCAGCAGCCCGCAGACAGGGGGGGTTCCAGATACGCAGTATTTT. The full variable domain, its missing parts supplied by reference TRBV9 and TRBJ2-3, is DSGVTQTPKHLITATGQRVTLRCSPRSGDLSVYWYQQSLDQGLQFLIQYYNGEERAKGNILERFSAQQFPDLHSELNLSSLELGDSALYFCASSPQTGGVPDTQYFGPGTRLTVL.

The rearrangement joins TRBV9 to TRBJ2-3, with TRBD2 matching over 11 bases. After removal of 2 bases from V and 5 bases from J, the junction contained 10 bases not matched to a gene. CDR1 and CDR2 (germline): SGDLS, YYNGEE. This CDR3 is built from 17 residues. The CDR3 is CASSVRHSGRAGDTQYF. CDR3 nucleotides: TGTGCCAGCAGCGTGAGACATAGCGGGAGGGCGGGAGATACGCAGTATTTT. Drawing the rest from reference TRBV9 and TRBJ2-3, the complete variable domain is DSGVTQTPKHLITATGQRVTLRCSPRSGDLSVYWYQQSLDQGLQFLIQYYNGEERAKGNILERFSAQQFPDLHSELNLSSLELGDSALYFCASSVRHSGRAGDTQYFGPGTRLTVL.

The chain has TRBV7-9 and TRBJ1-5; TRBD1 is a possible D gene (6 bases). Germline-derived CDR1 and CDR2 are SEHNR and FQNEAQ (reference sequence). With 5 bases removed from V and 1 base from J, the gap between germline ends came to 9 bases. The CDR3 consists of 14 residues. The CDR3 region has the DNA TGTGCCAGCAGCAGGGACACGAGCAATCAGCCCCAGCATTTT. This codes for CASSRDTSNQPQHF. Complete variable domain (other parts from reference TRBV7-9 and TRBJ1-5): DTGVSQNPRHKITKRGQNVTFRCDPISEHNRLYWYRQTLGQGPEFLTYFQNEAQLEKSRLLSDRFSAERPKGSFSTLEIQRTEQGDSAMYLCASSRDTSNQPQHFGDGTRLSIL.

The CDR3 DNA reads as TGCGCCAGCAGCTTGGAGGGGTATGGAGGGCCCACTGAAGCTTTCTTT. Amino acid sequence: CASSLEGYGGPTEAFF. The J gene is TRBJ1-1, the V gene TRBV5-1, with D perhaps matching TRBD1 (5 bases). This CDR3 spans 16 amino acids. V was cut by 0 bases and J by 4 bases, with 16 bases left in between. CDR1 SGHRS and CDR2 YFSETQ come from the germline V gene.

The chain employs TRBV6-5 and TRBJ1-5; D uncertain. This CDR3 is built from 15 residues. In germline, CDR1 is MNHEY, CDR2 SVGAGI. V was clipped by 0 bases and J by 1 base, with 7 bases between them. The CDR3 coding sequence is TGTGCCAGCAGTTACTCGAGTTACAGCAATCAGCCCCAGCATTTT. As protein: CASSYSSYSNQPQHF.

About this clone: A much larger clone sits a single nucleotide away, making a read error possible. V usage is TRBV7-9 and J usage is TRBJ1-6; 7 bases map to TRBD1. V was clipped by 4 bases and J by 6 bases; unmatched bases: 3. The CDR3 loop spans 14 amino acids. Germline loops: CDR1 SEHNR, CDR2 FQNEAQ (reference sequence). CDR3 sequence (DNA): TGTGCCAGCAGCTCGGGACAGTTTAATTCACCCCTCCACTTT. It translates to CASSSGQFNSPLHF.

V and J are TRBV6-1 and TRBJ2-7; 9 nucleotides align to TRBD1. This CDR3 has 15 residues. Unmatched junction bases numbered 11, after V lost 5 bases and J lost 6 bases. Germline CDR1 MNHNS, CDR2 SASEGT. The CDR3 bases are TGTGCCAGCAGTCAATTTCCCGGGACAGGGTCCGAGCAGTACTTC. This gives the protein CASSQFPGTGSEQYF.

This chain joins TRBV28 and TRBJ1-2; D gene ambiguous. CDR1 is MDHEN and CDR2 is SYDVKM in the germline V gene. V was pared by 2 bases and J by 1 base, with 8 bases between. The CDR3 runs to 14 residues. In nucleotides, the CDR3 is TGTGCCAGCAGTTTAGGAGGGAGTAACTATGGCTACACCTTC. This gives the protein CASSLGGSNYGYTF.

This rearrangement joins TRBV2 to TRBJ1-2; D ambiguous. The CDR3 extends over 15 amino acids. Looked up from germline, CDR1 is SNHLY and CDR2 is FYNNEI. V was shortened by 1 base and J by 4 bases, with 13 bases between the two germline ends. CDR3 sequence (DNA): TGTGCCAGCAGTGAAGGCCCGAACCGGGGCTATGGCTACACCTTC. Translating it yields CASSEGPNRGYGYTF.